This T cell receptor (beta chain) derives from a study of blood T cell repertoires in COVID-19. Overall study context: Specimens from acute and convalescent COVID-19 originated in the United States, Italy and Spain. PBMCs, B-cell-depleted T cells, or T cells provided the cDNA or gDNA that made up the material.

Original methodology: Amplification of reference gene primers was used by the study to estimate nucleated cell counts. TCRdb keeps only in-frame clones here, not all; method: immunoSEQ multiplex PCR. Clone size and the V and J calls come from that table; the DNA yielded D and trimming. This table has roughly 120,000 clones, over 65% appearing once. CDR1 is SGHTA, CDR2 FQGNSA, per germline. The CDR3 runs 15 residues. V was cut by 5 bases and J by 7 bases, with 20 bases left in between. This chain connects TRBV7-2 to TRBJ1-2; no clear D. The sample consisted of peripheral blood. This receptor was identified in a woman aged 40 to 49 with acute or convalescent COVID-19. The DNA for the CDR3 is TGTGCCAGCAGCCCCCTACCGAGCCCCGAGGGTGGCTACACCTTC. Translation gives CASSPLPSPEGGYTF.